This T cell receptor beta chain comes out of a study of OX40 agonist ivuxolimab in advanced cancers. Background on the study: It was permissible to have had prior anti-PD-1, anti-PD-L1 or anti-CTLA-4 therapy, and around 40% had some.

Sequenced by immunoSEQ multiplex PCR; TCRdb stores in-frame clones only, minus some. The sample has about 52,000 clones, roughly 94% seen once. Germline V lookup: CDR1 SGHAT, CDR2 FQDESV (reference sequence). The CDR3 runs to 16 residues. The J segment lost 5 bases and the V segment lost 7 bases, leaving 16 bases of the junction unmatched. The chain combines TRBV11-1 with TRBJ2-5, with 7 bases matching TRBD2. The specimen comprised CD4+ or CD8+ T cells sorted from blood, sampled in a trial of the OX40 agonist ivuxolimab. The source is an adult with an advanced solid tumor such as melanoma, head and neck, liver or kidney cancer. The CDR3 region is CASTHLTGGGYETQYF. The CDR3 DNA reads TGTGCCAGCACCCACCTTACGGGAGGTGGGTACGAGACCCAGTACTTC.